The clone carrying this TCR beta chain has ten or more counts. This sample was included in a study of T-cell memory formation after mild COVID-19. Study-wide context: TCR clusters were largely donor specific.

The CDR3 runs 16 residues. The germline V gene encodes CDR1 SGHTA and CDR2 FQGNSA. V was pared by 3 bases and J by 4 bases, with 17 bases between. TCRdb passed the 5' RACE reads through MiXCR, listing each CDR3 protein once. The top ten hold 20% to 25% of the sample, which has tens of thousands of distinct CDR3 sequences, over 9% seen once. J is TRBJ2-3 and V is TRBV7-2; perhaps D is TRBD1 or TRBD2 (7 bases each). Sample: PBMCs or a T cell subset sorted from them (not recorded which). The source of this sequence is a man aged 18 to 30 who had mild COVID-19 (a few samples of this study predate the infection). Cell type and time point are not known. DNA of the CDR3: TGTGCCAGCAGCTTCGGCCCAGGGGGGGCCGCAGATACGCAGTATTTT. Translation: CASSFGPGGAADTQYF.